The subject of this entry is one T cell receptor (beta chain). Its cognate antigen has yet to be identified. Base-call qualities are not available, and no considerably larger clone is one nucleotide away. The library was generated by the immunoSEQ multiplex PCR assay. To provide template for TCR sequencing, every sample had RNA extracted and reverse transcribed into cDNA. First-strand cDNA was synthesized with SuperScript III using a 2:1 mix of oligo-dT and random hexamers. A synthetic immune receptor repertoire was used to gauge amplification bias, and whatever bias remained was removed computationally. In the authors' own workflow: Raw reads were preprocessed to remove errors, and CDR3 was defined by IMGT conventions from the conserved cysteine to phenylalanine. Clonality was calculated as 1 minus Shannon entropy normalized by log2 of the number of productive unique TCRs. Whether scalp clones were CD4 or CD8 was inferred by matching scalp TCRbeta sequences against CD4 and CD8 repertoires sorted from blood. TCRdb mirrors the immuneACCESS table, restricted to in-frame sequences. Some clones are absent from its copies; in checked studies, under half trace to an unresolved V gene, and the reason for the others is unknown. V and J calls and clone size are copied from that table; D and trimming were computed from the DNA. The sample table lists some 20,000 clones, roughly two thirds of them with a count of one. In total, the top ten clones hold less than 5.5% of the sample.

These data belong to a study of CD8+ T cells in alopecia areata listed by TCRdb under 2018. Context from the whole study: In both human patients and the C3H/HeJ mouse model, the study applied high-throughput TCRbeta sequencing to look at T cell clonal expansion in alopecia areata. immunoSEQ multiplex PCR using 35 Vbeta forward primers and 13 Jbeta reverse primers was used to amplify TCRbeta CDR3 regions. RNA was extracted with the PAXgene miRNA kit for fixed scalp, the miRNeasy kit for PBMCs, and the RNeasy kit for mouse skin. Clonality in the scalp was compared among normal scalp (n=4), patchy alopecia areata scalp (n=8), and alopecia totalis/universalis scalp (n=8). Scalp tissue and sorted CD4+ and CD8+ peripheral blood T cells from patchy and totalis/universalis alopecia areata patients and from healthy controls were covered by human TCRbeta sequencing. The investigation overall reported the following: Shared TCR sequences between patients were less evident than in mice, which may be partly attributable to HLA diversity in the patient population. Higher clonality and more expanded CD8+ clones were observed in lesional scalp than in normal scalp, particularly in alopecia totalis/universalis, a finding suggestive of antigenic drive. Unlike mouse skin, where gammadelta T cells dominate, normal human skin contains resident alphabeta T cells that get sequenced too, which complicates analysis of the scalp TCR repertoire.

In a handful of patients from the biomarker study, an additional sort separated CD25+CD127- cells out of the CD4+ cells. Lesional scalp punch biopsies and peripheral blood were obtained from alopecia areata patients. PBMCs were separated by density centrifugation and stained for CD3, CD4 and CD8, after which CD4+ and CD8+ T cells were sorted on a FACSAria. As part of a multicenter biomarker study, untreated alopecia areata patients were recruited. The CDR3, cysteine through phenylalanine, is 14 amino acids long. Of all the DNA, just the CDR3 is kept, 42 bases in frame from base 1. V is trimmed back by 5 bases and J by 7 bases, and the junction contains 11 bases that no gene match accounts for. For CDR1 and CDR2, the germline V gene lists MNHEY and SVGAGI.

Specimen: CD4+ Tregs sorted from blood. The chain employs TRBV6-5 and TRBJ2-7; 7 junctional bases match TRBD1. The clonotype comes from a human donor with alopecia areata. The bases read TGTGCCAGCAGTCGCCTACTACAGGGGAATGAGCAGTACTTC. Translated, it gives CASSRLLQGNEQYF.